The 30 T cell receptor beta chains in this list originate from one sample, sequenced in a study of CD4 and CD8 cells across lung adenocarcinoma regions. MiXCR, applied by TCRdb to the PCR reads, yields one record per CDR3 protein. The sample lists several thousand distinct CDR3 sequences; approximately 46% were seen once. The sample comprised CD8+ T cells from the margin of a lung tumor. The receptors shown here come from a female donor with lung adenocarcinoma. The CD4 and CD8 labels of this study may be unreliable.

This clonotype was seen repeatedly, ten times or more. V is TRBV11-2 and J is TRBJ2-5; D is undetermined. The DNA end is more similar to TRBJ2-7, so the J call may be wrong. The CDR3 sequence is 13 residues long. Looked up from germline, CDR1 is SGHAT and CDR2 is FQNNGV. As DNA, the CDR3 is TGTGCCAGCAATCAGGTGACGGTTTCCGAGCAGTACTTC. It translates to CASNQVTVSEQYF.

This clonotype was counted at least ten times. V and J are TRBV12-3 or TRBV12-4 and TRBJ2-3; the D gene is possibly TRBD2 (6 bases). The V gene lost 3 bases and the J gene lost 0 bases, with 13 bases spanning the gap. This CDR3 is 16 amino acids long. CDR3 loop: CASSFGSGRSTDTQYF. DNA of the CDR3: TGTGCCAGCAGTTTCGGGAGCGGGCGGAGCACAGATACGCAGTATTTT.

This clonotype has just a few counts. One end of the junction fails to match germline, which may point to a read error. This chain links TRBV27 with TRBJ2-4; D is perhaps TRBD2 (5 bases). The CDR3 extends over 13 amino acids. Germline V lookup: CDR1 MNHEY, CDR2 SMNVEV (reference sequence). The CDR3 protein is CATGLRAKNMQYF. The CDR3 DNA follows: TGTGCCACGGGGTTGCGAGCCAAAAACATGCAGTACTTC.

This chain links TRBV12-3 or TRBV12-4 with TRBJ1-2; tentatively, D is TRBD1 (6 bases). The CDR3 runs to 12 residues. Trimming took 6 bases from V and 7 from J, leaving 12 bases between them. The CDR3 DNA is TGTGCCAGCAGAGGGGGAGGGGGTGGCTACACCTTC. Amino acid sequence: CASRGGGGGYTF.

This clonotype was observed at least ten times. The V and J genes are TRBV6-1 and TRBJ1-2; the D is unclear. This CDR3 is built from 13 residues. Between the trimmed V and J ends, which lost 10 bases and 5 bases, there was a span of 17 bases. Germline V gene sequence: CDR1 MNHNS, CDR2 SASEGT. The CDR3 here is CATRSGPQYGYTF. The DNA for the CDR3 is TGTGCCACCCGATCCGGGCCACAGTATGGCTACACCTTC.

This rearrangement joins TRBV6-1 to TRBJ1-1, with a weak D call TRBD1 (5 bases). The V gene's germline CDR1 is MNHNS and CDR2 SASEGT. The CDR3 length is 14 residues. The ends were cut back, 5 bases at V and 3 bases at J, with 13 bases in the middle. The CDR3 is CASSPPGVHTEAFF. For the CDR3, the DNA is TGTGCCAGCAGTCCCCCGGGGGTTCACACTGAAGCTTTCTTT.

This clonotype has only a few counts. The CDR3 bases are TGTGCCAGCAGTTTATCGGGCACCCCTGAAGCTTTCTTT. Translated, it gives CASSLSGTPEAFF. The chain uses TRBV27 and TRBJ1-1; no clear D. The CDR3 loop spans 13 amino acids. Trimming took off 0 bases at V and 6 bases at J, with 8 bases between the two ends. The germline V gene encodes CDR1 MNHEY and CDR2 SMNVEV (reference sequence).

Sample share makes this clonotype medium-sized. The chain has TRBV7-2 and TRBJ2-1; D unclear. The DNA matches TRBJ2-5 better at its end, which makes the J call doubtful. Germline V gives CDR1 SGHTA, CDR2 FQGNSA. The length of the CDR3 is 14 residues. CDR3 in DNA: TGTGCCAGCAGCTTCGGAACCTCGTTAGGGACCCAGTACTTC. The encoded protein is CASSFGTSLGTQYF.

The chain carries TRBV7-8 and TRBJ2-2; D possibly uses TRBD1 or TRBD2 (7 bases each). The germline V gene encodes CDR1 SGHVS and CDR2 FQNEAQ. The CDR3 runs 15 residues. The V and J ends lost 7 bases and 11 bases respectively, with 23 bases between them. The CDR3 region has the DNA TGTGCCAGCACCTTTAGGCAGGGGGGGACCGATGAGCTGTTTTTT. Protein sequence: CASTFRQGGTDELFF.

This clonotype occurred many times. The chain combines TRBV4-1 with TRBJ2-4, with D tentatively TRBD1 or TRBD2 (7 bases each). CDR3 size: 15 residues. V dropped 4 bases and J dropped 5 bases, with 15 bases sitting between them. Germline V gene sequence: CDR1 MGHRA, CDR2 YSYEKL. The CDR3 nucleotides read TGCGCCAGCAGCCCCCAGGGGGAGGGCGAAAACATTCAGTACTTC. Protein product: CASSPQGEGENIQYF.

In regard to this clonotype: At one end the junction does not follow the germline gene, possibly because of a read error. The CDR3 coding sequence is TGTGCGGGCAGTGGGGGCCGACGCCAAGATACCCAGTACTTT. Translation: CAGSGGRRQDTQYF. The rearrangement uses TRBV6-2 or TRBV6-3 and TRBJ2-5; tentative D call: TRBD1 (6 bases). This CDR3 is built from 14 residues. The germline V gene encodes CDR1 MNHEY and CDR2 SVGEGT.

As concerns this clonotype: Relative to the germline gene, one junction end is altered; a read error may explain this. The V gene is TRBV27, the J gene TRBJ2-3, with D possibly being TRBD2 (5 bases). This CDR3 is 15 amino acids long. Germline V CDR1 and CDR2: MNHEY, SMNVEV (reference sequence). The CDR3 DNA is TGTGCCAGGAGGCACGGGGTAGGAGTCACAGAGACGCAGTACTTT. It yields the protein CARRHGVGVTETQYF.

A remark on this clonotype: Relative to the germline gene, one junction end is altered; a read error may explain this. Here the CDR3 reads CASSGRDFLADMQYF. For the CDR3, the DNA is TGTGCCAGCAGCGGCCGGGACTTCCTCGCAGACATGCAGTACTTC. The chain has TRBV6-1 and TRBJ2-4, with a possible D match to TRBD2 (6 bases). Germline assignment: CDR1 MNHNS and CDR2 SASEGT. The CDR3 extends over 15 amino acids.

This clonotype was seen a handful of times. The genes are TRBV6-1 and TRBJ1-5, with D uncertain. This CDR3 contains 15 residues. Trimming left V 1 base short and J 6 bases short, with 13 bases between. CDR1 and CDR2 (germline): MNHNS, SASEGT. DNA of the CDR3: TGTGCCAGCAGTGAAGGTTTCGCATTGGGTCAGCCCCAGCATTTT. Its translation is CASSEGFALGQPQHF.

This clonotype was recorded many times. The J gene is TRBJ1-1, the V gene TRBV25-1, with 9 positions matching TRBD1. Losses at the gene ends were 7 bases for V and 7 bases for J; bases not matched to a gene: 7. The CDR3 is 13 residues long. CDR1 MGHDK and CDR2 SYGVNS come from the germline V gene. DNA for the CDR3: TGTGCCAGCAAGACAGGGGGAAACCTTGAAGCTTTCTTT. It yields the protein CASKTGGNLEAFF.

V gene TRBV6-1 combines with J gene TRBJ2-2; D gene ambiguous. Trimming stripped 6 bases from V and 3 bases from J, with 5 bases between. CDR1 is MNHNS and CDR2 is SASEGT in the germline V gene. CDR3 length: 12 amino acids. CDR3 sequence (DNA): TGTGCCAGCAGCTTCCACACCGGGGAGCTGTTTTTT. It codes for CASSFHTGELFF.

The CDR3 region has the DNA TGCGCCAGCAGTGTCTGGAGGAACACTGAAGCTTTCTTT. This translates into CASSVWRNTEAFF. The chain has TRBV10-1 and TRBJ1-1, with no clear D. V was shortened by 4 bases and J by 1 base, with 7 bases between the two germline ends. The CDR3 is made up of 13 amino acids. Germline V gene sequence: CDR1 WNHNN, CDR2 SYGVQD (reference sequence).

The CDR3: CASSLGGANIQYF. In DNA form, the CDR3 reads TGTGCCAGCAGCTTAGGGGGGGCGAACATTCAGTACTTC. V and J are TRBV7-2 and TRBJ2-4; D is possibly TRBD1 or TRBD2 (6 bases each). Germline CDR1 reads SGHTA; CDR2 reads FQGNSA. Deletions cut 1 base from V and 7 bases from J, with 8 bases between. The CDR3 extends over 13 amino acids.

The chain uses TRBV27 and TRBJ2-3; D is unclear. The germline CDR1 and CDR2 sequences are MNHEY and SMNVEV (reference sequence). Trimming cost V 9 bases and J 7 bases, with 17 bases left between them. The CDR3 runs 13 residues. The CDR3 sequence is CARGLRLKNTQYF. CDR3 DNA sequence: TGTGCCAGGGGTTTGCGACTCAAAAATACGCAGTATTTT.

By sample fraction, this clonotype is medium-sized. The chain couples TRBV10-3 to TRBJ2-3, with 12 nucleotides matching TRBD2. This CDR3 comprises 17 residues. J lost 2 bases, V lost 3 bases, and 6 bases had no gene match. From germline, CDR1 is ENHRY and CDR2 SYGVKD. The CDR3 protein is CAISDPLAGGPTDTQYF. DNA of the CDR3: TGTGCCATCAGTGACCCACTAGCGGGGGGCCCCACAGATACGCAGTATTTT.

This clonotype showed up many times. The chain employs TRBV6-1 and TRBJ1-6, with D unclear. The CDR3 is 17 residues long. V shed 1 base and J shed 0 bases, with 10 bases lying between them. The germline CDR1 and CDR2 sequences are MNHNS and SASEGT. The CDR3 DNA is TGTGCCAGCAGTGAAGTAGGGTTGAGCTCCTATAATTCACCCCTCCACTTT. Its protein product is CASSEVGLSSYNSPLHF.

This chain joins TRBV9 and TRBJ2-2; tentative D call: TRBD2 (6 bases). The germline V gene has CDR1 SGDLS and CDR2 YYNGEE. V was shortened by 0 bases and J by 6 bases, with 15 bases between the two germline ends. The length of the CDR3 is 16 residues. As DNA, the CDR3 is TGTGCCAGCAGCGTAGAGGGCATACTAGCCCCCGGGGAGCTGTTTTTT. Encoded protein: CASSVEGILAPGELFF.

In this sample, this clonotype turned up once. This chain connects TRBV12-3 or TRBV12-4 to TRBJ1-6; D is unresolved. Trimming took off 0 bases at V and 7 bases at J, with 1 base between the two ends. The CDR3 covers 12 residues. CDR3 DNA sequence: TGTGCCAGCAGTTTAGCGAATTCACCCCTCCACTTT. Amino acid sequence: CASSLANSPLHF.

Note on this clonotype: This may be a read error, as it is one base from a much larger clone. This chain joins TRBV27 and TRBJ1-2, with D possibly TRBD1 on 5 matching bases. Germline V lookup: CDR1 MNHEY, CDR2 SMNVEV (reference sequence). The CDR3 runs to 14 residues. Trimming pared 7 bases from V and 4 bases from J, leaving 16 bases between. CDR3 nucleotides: TGTGCCAGCACCCCCAGGGAGCCCGGCTATGGCTACACCTTC. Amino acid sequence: CASTPREPGYGYTF.

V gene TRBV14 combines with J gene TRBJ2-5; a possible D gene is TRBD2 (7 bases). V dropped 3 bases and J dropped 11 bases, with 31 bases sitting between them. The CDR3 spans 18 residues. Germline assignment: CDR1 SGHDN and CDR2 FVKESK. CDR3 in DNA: TGTGCCAGCAGCCACACCTTCTTGGGAAGGGGGGGCCATCGGAGGCAGTACTTC. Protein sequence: CASSHTFLGRGGHRRQYF.

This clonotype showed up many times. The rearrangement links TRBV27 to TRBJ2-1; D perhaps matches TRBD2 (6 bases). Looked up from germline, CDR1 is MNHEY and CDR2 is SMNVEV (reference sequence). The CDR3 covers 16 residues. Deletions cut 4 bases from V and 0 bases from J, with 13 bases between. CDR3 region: CASSSPLASSYNEQFF. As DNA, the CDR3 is TGTGCCAGCAGTTCCCCCCTAGCGAGCTCCTACAATGAGCAGTTCTTC.

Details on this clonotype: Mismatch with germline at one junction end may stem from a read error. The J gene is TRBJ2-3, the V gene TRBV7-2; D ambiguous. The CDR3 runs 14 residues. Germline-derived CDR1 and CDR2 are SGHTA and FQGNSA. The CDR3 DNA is TGTGCGAGCAGCGTACACAGTGACTCAGAGACGCAGTATTTT. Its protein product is CASSVHSDSETQYF.

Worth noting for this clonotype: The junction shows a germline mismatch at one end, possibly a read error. The chain's CDR3 is CASSSGRRSKNTQYF. In DNA, the CDR3 is TGCGCCAGCAGTTCGGGGCGGCGGTCCAAAAACACGCAGTATTTC. This sequence joins TRBV10-2 and TRBJ2-3; perhaps D is TRBD1 or TRBD2 (5 bases each). The germline V gene encodes CDR1 WSHSY and CDR2 SAAADI. The CDR3 has 15 amino acids.

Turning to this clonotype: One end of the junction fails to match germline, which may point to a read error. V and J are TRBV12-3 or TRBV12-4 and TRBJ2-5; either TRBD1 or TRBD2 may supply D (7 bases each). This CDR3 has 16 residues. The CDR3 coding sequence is TGTGCCAGCGGGGGGAAAGGGGGCGGGGGCCAAGAGACCCAGTATTTC. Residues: CASGGKGGGGQETQYF.

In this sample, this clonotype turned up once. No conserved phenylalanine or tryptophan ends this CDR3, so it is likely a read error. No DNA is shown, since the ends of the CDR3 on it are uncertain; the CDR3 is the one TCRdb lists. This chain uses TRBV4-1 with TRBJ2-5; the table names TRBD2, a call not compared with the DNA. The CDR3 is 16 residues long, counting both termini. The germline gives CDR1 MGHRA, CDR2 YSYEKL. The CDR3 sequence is CASSQLRQAGGETQLS.